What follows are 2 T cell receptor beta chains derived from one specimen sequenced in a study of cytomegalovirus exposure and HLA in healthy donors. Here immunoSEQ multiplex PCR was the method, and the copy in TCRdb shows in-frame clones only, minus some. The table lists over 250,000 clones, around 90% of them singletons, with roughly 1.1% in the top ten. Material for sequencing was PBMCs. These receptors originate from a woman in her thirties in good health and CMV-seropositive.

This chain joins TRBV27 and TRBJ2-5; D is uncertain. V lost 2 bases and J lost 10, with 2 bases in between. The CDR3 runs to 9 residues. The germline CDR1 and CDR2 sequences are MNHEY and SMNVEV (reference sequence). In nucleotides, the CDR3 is TGTGCCAGCAGTTTAGTCCAGTACTTC. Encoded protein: CASSLVQYF.

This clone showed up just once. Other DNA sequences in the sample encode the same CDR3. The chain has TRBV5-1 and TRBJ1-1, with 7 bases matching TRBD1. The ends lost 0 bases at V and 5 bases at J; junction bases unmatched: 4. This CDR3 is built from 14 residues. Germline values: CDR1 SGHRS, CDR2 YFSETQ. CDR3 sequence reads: CASSLGGGGTEAFF. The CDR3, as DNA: TGCGCCAGCAGCTTGGGAGGGGGCGGGACTGAAGCTTTCTTT. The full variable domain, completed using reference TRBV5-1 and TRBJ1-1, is KAGVTQTPRYLIKTRGQQVTLSCSPISGHRSVSWYQQTPGQGLQFLFEYFSETQRNKGNFPGRFSGRQFSNSRSEMNVSTLELGDSALYLCASSLGGGGTEAFFGQGTRLTVV.